The present entry profiles one TCR beta chain with its context. The data are from a study of blood T cell repertoires in COVID-19. TCRdb keeps only in-frame clones here, not all; method: immunoSEQ multiplex PCR. Altogether 45,000 or so clones are present, more than 80% being singletons, with the ten largest covering 7% to 10%. The TCR sequence derives from a man aged 80 or over in a cohort sampled during active COVID-19. Sequenced input: peripheral blood.

CDR3 residues: CASSQDPLGATNEKLFF. The CDR3 nucleotides are TGCGCCAGCAGCCAAGACCCCCTAGGGGCAACTAATGAAAAACTGTTTTTT. The chain combines TRBV4-3 with TRBJ1-4; possibly TRBD1 for D (5 bases). Looked up from germline, CDR1 is LGHNA and CDR2 is YSLEER. CDR3 length: 17 amino acids. Trimming cost V 0 bases and J 0 bases, with 11 bases left between them.